The 4 T cell receptor beta chains below were found in one sample sequenced in a study of PD-L1 blockade in urothelial cancer. Profiled with immunoSEQ multiplex PCR; TCRdb holds only in-frame clones, not every one. The sample includes roughly 67,000 clones, more than 75% of them seen just once. Sample time point: pretreatment peripheral blood. The sample in question was PBMCs, obtained around atezolizumab (anti-PD-L1) treatment. The receptors here all came from a man aged 55 to 70 with urothelial cancer.

The chain uses TRBV28 and TRBJ2-7, with a tentative D call TRBD2 (6 bases). There are 15 residues in the CDR3. V was shortened by 3 bases and J by 6 bases, with 18 bases between the two germline ends. Germline loops: CDR1 MDHEN, CDR2 SYDVKM. The CDR3: CASSFYVLVGGEQYF. The DNA of the CDR3 is TGTGCCAGCAGTTTTTATGTCCTGGTCGGGGGCGAGCAGTACTTC. The variable domain in full, completed from reference TRBV28 and TRBJ2-7, reads DVKVTQSSRYLVKRTGEKVFLECVQDMDHENMFWYRQDPGLGLRLIYFSYDVKMKEKGDIPEGYSVSREKKERFSLILESASTNQTSMYLCASSFYVLVGGEQYFGPGTRLTVT.

The CDR3 DNA follows: TGTGCCAGCAGCTTGCTAGCGGGGGGCTTAACAACCCCCACAGATACGCAGTATTTT. This encodes CASSLLAGGLTTPTDTQYF. This chain links TRBV5-8 with TRBJ2-3, with TRBD2 matching 11 bases. The CDR3 covers 19 residues. After removal of 1 base from V and 2 bases from J, the junction contained 12 bases not matched to a gene. CDR1 is SGHTS and CDR2 is YDEGEE in the germline V gene.

The J gene is TRBJ1-2, the V gene TRBV27; D might be TRBD1 (6 bases). This CDR3 is 15 amino acids long. Deletions cut 4 bases from V and 4 bases from J, with 16 bases between. Germline CDR1 and CDR2: MNHEY and SMNVEV (reference sequence). The CDR3, as DNA: TGTGCCAGCAGTTCGAGGGGACAAAAGCTCTATGGCTACACCTTC. This translates into CASSSRGQKLYGYTF.

At least ten counts were recorded for this clone. The chain employs TRBV6-1 and TRBJ1-4; D not certain. Germline-derived CDR1 and CDR2 are MNHNS and SASEGT. V was clipped by 4 bases and J by 7 bases, with 10 bases between them. The CDR3 runs to 13 residues. CDR3 region: CASSGEVAEKLFF. The CDR3 DNA reads TGTGCCAGCAGTGGAGAGGTAGCTGAAAAACTGTTTTTT.